The clone carrying this T cell receptor beta chain occurred many times. The target antigen is unknown. This sample is part of a study of response to subunit inactivated influenza vaccine. Findings of the study overall: Authors suggested that a seasonal influenza vaccination recruits few new T cells each time.

Losses at the gene ends were 5 bases for V and 5 bases for J; bases not matched to a gene: 8. The CDR3 covers 13 residues. The germline gives CDR1 DFQATT, CDR2 SNEGSKA (reference sequence). Using its own MiXCR run on the RT-PCR reads, TCRdb lists one record per CDR3 protein. This sample carries approximately 570,000 distinct CDR3 sequences, roughly 8.2% of them seen once, and the ten largest clones take 10% to 15%. The chain is built from TRBV20-1 and TRBJ2-5; 7 nucleotides agree with TRBD2. Sequenced material: PBMCs from blood, taken about 24 months after vaccination. This sequence was found in a man between 50 and 70 years old who received an inactivated influenza vaccine. As DNA, the CDR3 is TGCAGTGCTCCGTGGGGGGGTCCGGAGACCCAGTACTTC. Amino acid sequence: CSAPWGGPETQYF.